This TCR beta chain stems from a study of response to subunit inactivated influenza vaccine. General study findings and limits: T cells newly recruited by each seasonal influenza vaccination are few, the authors suggested.

Regarding this clonotype: Its antigen is as yet unknown.

This CDR3 is 17 amino acids long. Germline CDR1 reads LGHDT; CDR2 reads YNNKEL (reference sequence). Trimming cost V 4 bases and J 0 bases, with 19 bases left between them. TCRdb recomputed calls from the RT-PCR reads with MiXCR, one row per CDR3 protein. In the table there are hundreds of thousands of distinct CDR3 sequences, 25% of which are singletons. The J gene is TRBJ2-7, the V gene TRBV3-1; D gene unclear. The sample here was CD4+ T cells sorted from PBMCs, taken roughly 5 days after vaccination. The receptor's source is a man between 45 and 60 years old who received an inactivated influenza vaccine. CDR3 in amino acids: CASSRESSRRSSYEQYF. CDR3 nucleotides: TGTGCCAGCAGCCGAGAAAGCTCCCGCAGAAGCTCCTACGAGCAGTACTTC.